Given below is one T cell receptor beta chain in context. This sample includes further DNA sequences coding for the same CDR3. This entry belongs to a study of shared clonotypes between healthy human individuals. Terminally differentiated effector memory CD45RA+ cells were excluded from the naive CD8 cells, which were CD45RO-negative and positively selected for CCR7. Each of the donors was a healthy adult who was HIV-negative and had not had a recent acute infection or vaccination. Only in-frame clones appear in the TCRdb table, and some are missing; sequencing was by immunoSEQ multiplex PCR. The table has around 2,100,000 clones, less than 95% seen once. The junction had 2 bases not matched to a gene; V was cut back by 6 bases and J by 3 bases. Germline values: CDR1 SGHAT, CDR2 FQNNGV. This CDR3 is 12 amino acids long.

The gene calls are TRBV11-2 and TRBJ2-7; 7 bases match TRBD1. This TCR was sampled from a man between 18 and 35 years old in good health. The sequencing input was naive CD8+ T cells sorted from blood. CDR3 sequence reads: CASSWDSYEQYF. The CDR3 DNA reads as TGTGCCAGCAGTTGGGACAGCTACGAGCAGTACTTC.